One sample yielded the 31 T cell receptor beta chains listed below, sequenced in a study of cytomegalovirus exposure and HLA in healthy donors. 13 Jbeta primers and 60 Vbeta primers were used for the PCR. The method was immunoSEQ multiplex PCR; TCRdb's version includes in-frame clones alone and lacks a portion of them. The profile shows around 130,000 clones, roughly 82% of them singletons. The sequencing sample was made of PBMCs. These receptors were taken from a boy younger than 18 in good health and CMV-seronegative.

The rearrangement links TRBV5-1 to TRBJ2-1; 12 bases are a match to TRBD2. In germline, CDR1 is SGHRS, CDR2 YFSETQ. V was pared by 5 bases and J by 2 bases, with 5 bases of the junction left unmatched. CDR3 length: 16 residues. CDR3 DNA sequence: TGCGCCAGCAGTCGACTAGCGGGGGAAGCCTACAATGAGCAGTTCTTC. This codes for CASSRLAGEAYNEQFF. The variable domain in full, with the rest retrieved from reference TRBV5-1 and TRBJ2-1, is KAGVTQTPRYLIKTRGQQVTLSCSPISGHRSVSWYQQTPGQGLQFLFEYFSETQRNKGNFPGRFSGRQFSNSRSEMNVSTLELGDSALYLCASSRLAGEAYNEQFFGPGTRLTVL.

The chain joins TRBV25-1 to TRBJ2-2, with TRBD1 matching 7 bases. Germline CDR1 reads MGHDK; CDR2 reads SYGVNS. V trimming: 4 bases; J trimming: 1 base; junction bases outside the gene matches: 3. The CDR3 loop spans 15 amino acids. CDR3 in DNA: TGTGCCAGCAGTGGATGGGACAGGAACACCGGGGAGCTGTTTTTT. It specifies CASSGWDRNTGELFF.

The chain employs TRBV2 and TRBJ1-1, with D possibly TRBD1 on 5 matching bases. V was pared by 5 bases and J by 3 bases, with 10 bases between. CDR3 length: 13 amino acids. Germline values: CDR1 SNHLY, CDR2 FYNNEI. The chain's CDR3 is CASSRDSHTEAFF. Here the CDR3 DNA reads TGTGCCAGCAGTCGGGACTCCCACACTGAAGCTTTCTTT.

The CDR3 is CASSQGGSPLHF. The CDR3 DNA follows: TGTGCCAGCAGTCAAGGGGGTTCACCCCTCCACTTT. V and J are TRBV6-6 and TRBJ1-6, with D possibly being TRBD1 (6 bases). This CDR3 contains 12 residues. The germline V and J ends were trimmed by 5 bases and 9 bases, with 8 bases remaining between them. Germline V lookup: CDR1 MNHNY, CDR2 SVGAGI (reference sequence).

The chain uses TRBV30 and TRBJ2-7; possible D gene TRBD1, 6 bases. Trimming took 0 bases from V and 3 from J, leaving 9 bases between them. The germline V gene has CDR1 GTSNPN and CDR2 SVGIG (reference sequence). The CDR3 is 13 amino acids. DNA for the CDR3: TGTGCCTGGAGTGTAGACAGGAGCTACGAGCAGTACTTC. This gives the protein CAWSVDRSYEQYF.

The chain carries TRBV6-5 and TRBJ1-5; tentative D call: TRBD1 (5 bases). CDR1 and CDR2 from the germline V gene are MNHEY and SVGAGI. This CDR3 region has 14 residues. V was pared by 6 bases and J by 4 bases, with 13 bases between. The CDR3 coding sequence is TGTGCCAGCAGGGACACCCGCTTAAATCAGCCCCAGCATTTT. Protein sequence: CASRDTRLNQPQHF.

J is TRBJ2-1 and V is TRBV4-3; 9 bases agree with TRBD2. Looked up from germline, CDR1 is LGHNA and CDR2 is YSLEER. This CDR3 has 16 residues. The V and J ends lost 0 bases and 9 bases, in that order; junction bases with no gene match: 9. The CDR3 region is CASSQDVLAGASEQFF. The CDR3 DNA sequence: TGCGCCAGCAGCCAAGATGTATTAGCGGGAGCGAGTGAGCAGTTCTTC.

The genes are TRBV11-3 and TRBJ2-3; D might be TRBD1 (5 bases). The germline CDR1 and CDR2 sequences are SGHNT and YENEEA. V lost 5 bases, J lost 6 bases, and 9 bases lay in between. CDR3 length: 12 amino acids. Written as DNA, the CDR3 is TGTGCCAGCAGCCCTCCAGGGGATACGCAGTATTTT. It encodes CASSPPGDTQYF.

This chain links TRBV6-6 with TRBJ2-7; D perhaps matches TRBD2 (6 bases). The CDR3 is made up of 13 amino acids. Deletions cut 6 bases from V and 2 bases from J, with 11 bases between. The germline V gene encodes CDR1 MNHNY and CDR2 SVGAGI (reference sequence). CDR3 loop: CASRGTVTYEQYF. The CDR3 bases are TGTGCCAGCAGAGGGACTGTAACCTACGAGCAGTACTTC.

Regarding this clone: The same CDR3 arises from other DNA sequences in this sample as well. CDR3 residues: CASSFSGTEAFF. DNA of the CDR3: TGTGCCAGCAGCTTCTCCGGGACTGAAGCTTTCTTT. V is TRBV5-4 and J is TRBJ1-1, with D unclear. The V gene lost 2 bases and the J gene lost 5 bases, with 7 bases spanning the gap. Germline CDR1 and CDR2: SGHNT and YYREEE (reference sequence). This CDR3 spans 12 amino acids.

The chain has TRBV5-1 and TRBJ2-7; the D is unclear. Germline V CDR1 and CDR2: SGHRS, YFSETQ. This CDR3 is 17 amino acids long. V was cut by 4 bases and J by 0 bases, with 20 bases left in between. The CDR3 sequence: CASSPRNTLGSSYEQYF. DNA of the CDR3: TGCGCCAGCAGCCCGAGAAACACGCTAGGTAGCTCCTACGAGCAGTACTTC.

The chain employs TRBV11-3 and TRBJ2-1, with TRBD2 as a possible D gene (5 bases). V was pared by 2 bases and J by 6 bases, with 11 bases between. Germline CDR1 reads SGHNT; CDR2 reads YENEEA. This CDR3 region has 14 residues. The CDR3 here is CASSLSRGSNEQFF. CDR3 DNA: TGTGCCAGCAGCTTATCCAGAGGGTCCAATGAGCAGTTCTTC. The variable domain in full, completed from reference TRBV11-3 and TRBJ2-1, reads EAGVVQSPRYKIIEKKQPVAFWCNPISGHNTLYWYLQNLGQGPELLIRYENEEAVDDSQLPKDRFSAERLKGVDSTLKIQPAELGDSAVYLCASSLSRGSNEQFFGPGTRLTVL.

The rearrangement joins TRBV4-1 to TRBJ2-2, with 9 bases matching TRBD1. Trimming at V came to 0 bases and at J to 4 bases, leaving 9 bases not matched to a gene. CDR1 is MGHRA, CDR2 YSYEKL, per germline. This CDR3 spans 18 amino acids. This CDR3 reads CASSQDPGQGQGTGELFF. CDR3 sequence (DNA): TGCGCCAGCAGCCAAGATCCGGGACAGGGTCAGGGCACCGGGGAGCTGTTTTTT.

The CDR3 coding sequence is TGTGCCTGGAGTCCAGGGGCGATCCGAGCTTTCTTT. This sequence encodes CAWSPGAIRAFF. The chain uses TRBV30 and TRBJ1-1; D is perhaps TRBD1 (6 bases). The CDR3 has 12 amino acids. Between the trimmed V and J ends, which lost 2 bases and 10 bases, there was a span of 14 bases. CDR1 and CDR2 from the germline V gene are GTSNPN and SVGIG (reference sequence).

The chain carries TRBV30 and TRBJ1-2; D not resolved. The CDR3 is 13 residues long. Per the germline V gene, CDR1 is GTSNPN and CDR2 is SVGIG (reference sequence). V lost 3 bases, J lost 8 bases, and 16 bases lay in between. CDR3 sequence: CAWRTRQTGGYTF. The CDR3, as DNA: TGTGCCTGGAGAACTAGGCAGACCGGGGGCTACACCTTC. The full variable domain, rest sourced from reference TRBV30 and TRBJ1-2, is SQTIHQWPATLVQPVGSPLSLECTVEGTSNPNLYWYRQAAGRGLQLLFYSVGIGQISSEVPQNLSASRPQDRQFILSSKKLLLSDSGFYLCAWRTRQTGGYTFGSGTRLTVV.

The chain combines TRBV30 with TRBJ2-5; TRBD1 matches at 10 bases. The DNA end is a closer match to TRBJ2-7, so the J assignment may be wrong. The CDR3 contains 15 residues. Germline CDR1 and CDR2: GTSNPN and SVGIG (reference sequence). The CDR3 sequence is CAWSPDRGAGYEQYF. CDR3 nucleotide sequence: TGTGCCTGGAGTCCGGACAGGGGGGCCGGATACGAGCAGTACTTC.

This chain uses TRBV30 with TRBJ2-3, with D perhaps TRBD2 (5 bases). With 0 bases removed from V and 6 bases from J, the gap between germline ends came to 13 bases. The CDR3 loop spans 14 amino acids. Germline CDR1 is GTSNPN and CDR2 is SVGIG (reference sequence). Here the CDR3 reads CAWSVSGRGDTQYF. CDR3 sequence (DNA): TGTGCCTGGAGTGTATCCGGGCGAGGGGATACGCAGTATTTT. The variable domain in full, completed from reference TRBV30 and TRBJ2-3, reads SQTIHQWPATLVQPVGSPLSLECTVEGTSNPNLYWYRQAAGRGLQLLFYSVGIGQISSEVPQNLSASRPQDRQFILSSKKLLLSDSGFYLCAWSVSGRGDTQYFGPGTRLTVL.

The chain joins TRBV30 to TRBJ1-1, with D possibly matching TRBD1 (5 bases). The CDR3 sequence is 13 residues long. V was cut by 0 bases and J by 3 bases, with 8 bases left in between. Per germline, CDR1 GTSNPN and CDR2 SVGIG (reference sequence). CDR3 in DNA: TGTGCCTGGAGTGTACGGGGGGACACTGAAGCTTTCTTT. Encoded protein: CAWSVRGDTEAFF.

This rearrangement joins TRBV19 to TRBJ1-1; TRBD1 matches 8 bases. Per germline, CDR1 LNHDA and CDR2 SQIVND (reference sequence). CDR3 length: 14 residues. The junction had 6 bases not matched to a gene; V was cut back by 5 bases and J by 4 bases. The CDR3 is CASSSRTGRTEAFF. The CDR3 DNA reads TGTGCCAGTAGTTCAAGGACAGGGCGCACTGAAGCTTTCTTT.

The V call is TRBV19, the J call TRBJ2-7; D perhaps matches TRBD1 (7 bases). CDR3 length: 15 amino acids. V was cut by 4 bases and J by 3 bases, with 16 bases left in between. The germline CDR1 and CDR2 sequences are LNHDA and SQIVND (reference sequence). The CDR3 DNA sequence: TGTGCCAGTAGTACCTTGGGGCAGGGGGGCTACGAGCAGTACTTC. It encodes CASSTLGQGGYEQYF.

The rearrangement uses TRBV7-3 and TRBJ2-5, with D possibly TRBD1 on 5 matching bases. Trimming took off 4 bases at V and 3 bases at J, with 9 bases between the two ends. CDR3 length: 13 amino acids. Germline loops: CDR1 SGHTA, CDR2 FQGTGA. The CDR3 sequence is CASSYDREETQYF. The CDR3 coding sequence is TGTGCCAGCAGCTACGACAGAGAAGAGACCCAGTACTTC.

The J gene is TRBJ2-3, the V gene TRBV4-2; D is perhaps TRBD1 (6 bases). The CDR3 is made up of 13 amino acids. Germline CDR1 and CDR2: LGHNA and YNFKEQ. The V and J ends lost 11 bases and 5 bases respectively, with 17 bases between them. The CDR3 coding sequence is TGTGCCTTAAGGAACAGGGTGGTAGATACGCAGTATTTT. This codes for CALRNRVVDTQYF.

The chain has TRBV4-1 and TRBJ2-6, with 9 bases lining up with TRBD1. The CDR3 sequence is 19 residues long. Germline V CDR1 and CDR2: MGHRA, YSYEKL. Germline trimming cut 2 bases from V and 4 bases from J; bases unmatched to any gene: 12. In DNA, the CDR3 is TGCGCCAGCAGCCAATCTAGGACACAGGGGGCGCTCGGGGCCAACGTCCTGACTTTC. Translation gives CASSQSRTQGALGANVLTF.

This sequence joins TRBV11-3 and TRBJ2-7; TRBD2 is a possible D gene (5 bases). The germline V and J ends were trimmed by 1 base and 2 bases, with 12 bases remaining between them. Germline V lookup: CDR1 SGHNT, CDR2 YENEEA. The CDR3 runs to 15 residues. DNA for the CDR3: TGTGCCAGCAGCTTAGGTATTAGCGACGCCTACGAGCAGTACTTC. Translating gives CASSLGISDAYEQYF. Variable domain in full (rest from reference TRBV11-3 and TRBJ2-7): EAGVVQSPRYKIIEKKQPVAFWCNPISGHNTLYWYLQNLGQGPELLIRYENEEAVDDSQLPKDRFSAERLKGVDSTLKIQPAELGDSAVYLCASSLGISDAYEQYFGPGTRLTVT.

The rearrangement joins TRBV27 to TRBJ2-7; 9 nucleotides match TRBD2. V lost 5 bases to trimming and J lost 3 bases; unmatched junction nucleotides: 8. This CDR3 has 15 residues. Germline V gene sequence: CDR1 MNHEY, CDR2 SMNVEV (reference sequence). The CDR3 region is CASSMGGLAIYEQYF. The DNA for the CDR3 is TGTGCCAGCAGTATGGGTGGACTAGCGATCTACGAGCAGTACTTC.

The chain couples TRBV19 to TRBJ1-5; 8 bases are shared with TRBD1. Germline-derived CDR1 and CDR2 are LNHDA and SQIVND (reference sequence). The CDR3 is made up of 15 amino acids. The ends lost 5 bases at V and 5 bases at J; junction bases unmatched: 8. In DNA form, the CDR3 reads TGTGCCAGTAGTCAGGGGACAGGAGATTATCAGCCCCAGCATTTT. Translation gives CASSQGTGDYQPQHF.

CDR3 nucleotides: TGTGCCAGCAGCTTAGAAGGCGGTGAGCAGTTCTTC. Protein sequence: CASSLEGGEQFF. The chain recombines TRBV7-9 with TRBJ2-1; D is uncertain. Germline CDR1 and CDR2: SEHNR and FQNEAQ (reference sequence). The CDR3 has 12 residues. Deletions cut 1 base from V and 9 bases from J, with 7 bases between. Drawing the rest from reference TRBV7-9 and TRBJ2-1, the complete variable domain is DTGVSQNPRHKITKRGQNVTFRCDPISEHNRLYWYRQTLGQGPEFLTYFQNEAQLEKSRLLSDRFSAERPKGSFSTLEIQRTEQGDSAMYLCASSLEGGEQFFGPGTRLTVL.

The genes are TRBV4-3 and TRBJ2-1, with a tentative D call TRBD2 (6 bases). From germline, CDR1 is LGHNA and CDR2 YSLEER. This CDR3 has 16 amino acids. V gave up 4 bases and J gave up 0 bases, with 13 bases separating them. CDR3 nucleotides: TGCGCCAGCAGCCCCGATCTAGCGCCCTCCTACAATGAGCAGTTCTTC. Protein sequence: CASSPDLAPSYNEQFF.

This clone appeared a single time. This chain joins TRBV5-1 and TRBJ2-3; 9 bases are shared with TRBD2. The V gene end was trimmed by 5 bases and the J gene end by 0 bases; junction bases not matched to a gene: 4. The CDR3 is made up of 15 amino acids. Per germline, CDR1 SGHRS and CDR2 YFSETQ. This CDR3 reads CASRQTSGSTDTQYF. The CDR3 region has the DNA TGCGCCAGCAGACAAACTAGCGGGAGCACAGATACGCAGTATTTT.

The CDR3 reads CASRLEDRYGRPQHF. CDR3 in DNA: TGTGCAAGTCGCTTAGAAGACAGATATGGTCGGCCCCAGCATTTT. The chain couples TRBV12-2 to TRBJ1-5; TRBD1 is the table's D call and was not checked against the DNA. TRBV12-2 is an annotated pseudogene. CDR3 length: 15 amino acids.

This chain links TRBV4-1 with TRBJ2-7, with 8 bases that match TRBD2. The V gene end was trimmed by 1 base and the J gene end by 0 bases; junction bases not matched to a gene: 5. The CDR3 extends over 16 amino acids. Germline CDR1 MGHRA, CDR2 YSYEKL. Here the CDR3 reads CASSQGSLADSYEQYF. The CDR3 bases are TGCGCCAGCAGCCAAGGTTCACTAGCGGACTCCTACGAGCAGTACTTC.